This entry lists 10 T cell receptor beta chains sequenced from one sample in a study of cytomegalovirus exposure and HLA in healthy donors. With 60 Vbeta and 13 Jbeta primers, the PCR was carried out. Profiling relied on immunoSEQ multiplex PCR, and the TCRdb table lists in-frame clones only, not all of them. The data show over 150,000 clones, with around 80% seen just once and approximately 2.4% held by the top ten. The sequencing sample was made of PBMCs. The receptors here all came from a male donor in good health and CMV-seronegative.

J is TRBJ1-2 and V is TRBV30, with a tentative D call TRBD1 (6 bases). Germline V lookup: CDR1 GTSNPN, CDR2 SVGIG (reference sequence). The V and J ends lost 3 bases and 6 bases respectively, with 11 bases between them. CDR3 length: 12 residues. The CDR3 is CAWRPTGHGYTF. The CDR3 coding sequence is TGTGCCTGGAGGCCTACAGGGCATGGCTACACCTTC.

The chain combines TRBV28 with TRBJ1-2, with TRBD1 identical over 8 bases. The V segment lost 6 bases and the J segment 3 bases; nucleotides outside the gene matches: 9. This CDR3 contains 15 residues. The V gene's germline CDR1 is MDHEN and CDR2 SYDVKM. DNA of the CDR3: TGTGCCAGCAGGGATCAGGGGGCGGCTGACTATGGCTACACCTTC. Translating it yields CASRDQGAADYGYTF.

The chain couples TRBV10-3 to TRBJ1-1; maybe TRBD1 (6 bases). CDR1 ENHRY and CDR2 SYGVKD come from the germline V gene. Between the trimmed V and J ends, which lost 2 bases and 2 bases, there was a span of 18 bases. This CDR3 comprises 17 residues. Here the CDR3 DNA reads TGTGCCATCAGTGAGGAACAGGGCAACAATTTCAACACTGAAGCTTTCTTT. Its translation: CAISEEQGNNFNTEAFF.

This clone was seen a handful of times. The chain is built from TRBV27 and TRBJ2-7, with 8 bases identical to TRBD2. The CDR3 spans 16 residues. The V and J ends lost 6 bases and 6 bases, in that order; junction bases with no gene match: 16. Germline V gene lookup returns CDR1 MNHEY and CDR2 SMNVEV (reference sequence). Here the CDR3 reads CASSPPLGTRFFEQYF. The CDR3 DNA reads TGTGCCAGCAGCCCTCCGTTGGGGACTAGATTTTTCGAGCAGTACTTC.

This clone is a singleton in its sample. The V and J genes are TRBV7-9 and TRBJ1-3, with D unclear. Trimming cost V 8 bases and J 1 base, with 6 bases left between them. Germline assignment: CDR1 SEHNR and CDR2 FQNEAQ (reference sequence). There are 12 residues in the CDR3. The CDR3 region has the DNA TGTGCCAGCGCGGTGTCTGGAAACACCATATATTTT. Its protein is CASAVSGNTIYF.

The chain employs TRBV10-2 and TRBJ1-2; 7 bases agree with TRBD1. CDR1 and CDR2 (germline): WSHSY, SAAADI. Unmatched junction bases numbered 7, after V lost 2 bases and J lost 4 bases. The CDR3 has 15 residues. The CDR3 reads CASSEGNRGTYGYTF. In DNA form, the CDR3 reads TGCGCCAGCAGTGAGGGGAACAGGGGAACCTATGGCTACACCTTC.

This clone showed up just once. The J gene is TRBJ1-1, the V gene TRBV15, with no clear D. With 5 bases removed from V and 1 base from J, the gap between germline ends came to 8 bases. Germline values: CDR1 LNHNV, CDR2 YYDKDF (reference sequence). The CDR3 is 13 residues long. For the CDR3, the DNA is TGTGCCACCAGCGTAAAACAGAACACTGAAGCTTTCTTT. This sequence encodes CATSVKQNTEAFF.

In its sample, this clone was seen a few times. The rearrangement uses TRBV30 and TRBJ1-4; tentative D call: TRBD1 (6 bases). Trimming removed 1 base at V and 10 bases at J, with 13 bases between. Looked up from germline, CDR1 is GTSNPN and CDR2 is SVGIG (reference sequence). The CDR3 loop spans 13 amino acids. The CDR3 region has the DNA TGTGCCTGGAGTGAGAGGGGGATTGGAAAACTGTTTTTT. Residues: CAWSERGIGKLFF.

The CDR3 region is CASRSTYEQYF. In DNA form, the CDR3 reads TGTGCCAGCAGATCAACCTACGAGCAGTACTTC. The chain joins TRBV11-2 to TRBJ2-7; D unclear. The CDR3 runs 11 residues. From germline, CDR1 is SGHAT and CDR2 FQNNGV. V lost 6 bases and J lost 2, with 5 bases in between.

The chain uses TRBV27 and TRBJ2-7; 7 bases align to TRBD2. Germline CDR1 and CDR2: MNHEY and SMNVEV (reference sequence). V lost 1 base to trimming and J lost 0 bases; unmatched junction nucleotides: 3. This CDR3 region has 15 residues. This chain's CDR3 is CASSLFPSGSYEQYF. The CDR3 bases are TGTGCCAGCAGTTTATTTCCTAGCGGCTCCTACGAGCAGTACTTC.